This TCR beta chain was captured in a study of control samples from healthy donors and cancer patients. Repertoires were generated with immunoSEQ multiplex PCR, while TCRdb's copy carries only in-frame clones and drops some. The data hold about 97,000 clones, with roughly 89% observed a single time. V shed 4 bases, J shed 0 bases, and the junction held 6 bases outside the gene matches. Per germline, CDR1 SGHDT and CDR2 YYEEEE. CDR3 length equals 18 residues. The sequence was obtained from a man aged 25-45 years in good health. V gene TRBV5-6 combines with J gene TRBJ2-2; 13 bases match TRBD2. Sequenced material: blood. CDR3 sequence: CASSKGGLAGTNTGELFF. The CDR3, as DNA: TGTGCCAGCAGCAAGGGGGGACTAGCGGGGACGAACACCGGGGAGCTGTTTTTT.